These 8 T cell receptor beta chains share one sample of origin, sequenced in a study of blood T cells in healthy people across ages. The authors ran a second PCR of 7 to 11 cycles using a sample-barcoded 5' primer and a J-beta primer mix. TCRdb redid the calling of the 5' RACE reads with MiXCR, one entry per CDR3 protein. The top ten clones hold roughly 30% of a sample with a few hundred thousand distinct CDR3 sequences, 27% of them seen once. The sequenced material came from blood. The receptor set was obtained from a woman in her 70s in good health.

The sample holds a few counts of this clonotype. J is TRBJ2-5 and V is TRBV24-1, with D tentatively TRBD1 (6 bases). CDR1 KGHDR and CDR2 SFDVKD come from the germline V gene. V lost 4 bases and J 5 bases, leaving 16 bases between the germline ends. This CDR3 comprises 15 residues. The CDR3 reads CATSEFSQGRETQYF. The CDR3 DNA follows: TGTGCCACCAGTGAGTTTTCACAGGGACGGGAGACCCAGTACTTC.

This clonotype has just a few counts. The chain carries TRBV20-1 and TRBJ2-1; 7 positions match TRBD1. The germline gives CDR1 DFQATT, CDR2 SNEGSKA (reference sequence). The CDR3 length is 12 residues. Germline trimming cut 4 bases from V and 9 bases from J; bases unmatched to any gene: 6. For the CDR3, the DNA is TGCAGTGCTACTGACAGGGCCGCTGAGCAGTTCTTC. Translation gives CSATDRAAEQFF.

This clonotype was seen many times. The chain recombines TRBV20-1 with TRBJ2-1; D gene uncertain. The CDR3 has 14 amino acids. Germline CDR1 DFQATT, CDR2 SNEGSKA (reference sequence). With 0 bases removed from V and 5 bases from J, the gap between germline ends came to 11 bases. CDR3 DNA: TGCAGTGCTAGAGACCCAAGGAAAAACAATGAGCAGTTCTTC. Translation gives CSARDPRKNNEQFF.

This clonotype was recorded at least ten times. The chain links TRBV28 to TRBJ1-4, with 7 bases matching TRBD1. The germline V gene has CDR1 MDHEN and CDR2 SYDVKM. Trimming cost V 3 bases and J 7 bases; bases outside gene matches: 8. CDR3 length equals 15 residues. CDR3 loop: CASSFGGRGVEKLFF. The CDR3 DNA reads TGTGCCAGCAGTTTTGGGGGCAGGGGGGTTGAAAAACTGTTTTTT. The whole variable domain, filled in from reference TRBV28 and TRBJ1-4, reads DVKVTQSSRYLVKRTGEKVFLECVQDMDHENMFWYRQDPGLGLRLIYFSYDVKMKEKGDIPEGYSVSREKKERFSLILESASTNQTSMYLCASSFGGRGVEKLFFGSGTQLSVL.

This clonotype was seen more than once but under ten times. V and J are TRBV4-2 and TRBJ1-2, with a tentative D call TRBD1 (5 bases). CDR1 and CDR2 from the germline V gene are LGHNA and YNFKEQ. V lost 0 bases and J 5 bases, leaving 16 bases between the germline ends. The CDR3 covers 16 residues. CDR3: CASSQDVDTRPYGYTF. The CDR3, as DNA: TGTGCCAGCAGCCAAGATGTGGACACGCGGCCATATGGCTACACCTTC.

This clonotype has a handful of counts. The chain recombines TRBV20-1 with TRBJ2-1, with D perhaps TRBD1 (6 bases). Germline CDR1 and CDR2: DFQATT and SNEGSKA (reference sequence). Trimming removed 7 bases from V and 0 bases from J, with 16 bases in between. The CDR3 length is 15 residues. The CDR3 DNA reads TGCAGTGAGGGGGTCCCGGATGGCTCCTACAATGAGCAGTTCTTC. This codes for CSEGVPDGSYNEQFF.

The gene calls are TRBV5-6 and TRBJ2-5, with 13 bases lining up with TRBD2. The better agreement between TRBJ2-1 and the DNA end casts doubt on the J call. In germline, CDR1 is SGHDT, CDR2 YYEEEE. The CDR3 contains 16 residues. CDR3 sequence: CASSSGTSGANNEQFF. The CDR3 coding sequence is TGTGCCAGCAGCTCCGGGACTAGCGGGGCCAACAATGAGCAGTTCTTC.

This chain connects TRBV5-1 to TRBJ1-2; TRBD1 aligns across 7 bases. After removal of 4 bases from V and 2 bases from J, the junction contained 8 bases not matched to a gene. Germline CDR1 reads SGHRS; CDR2 reads YFSETQ. The CDR3 is 15 amino acids. The CDR3 protein is CASSPGWGQNYGYTF. CDR3 DNA: TGCGCCAGCAGCCCAGGATGGGGACAGAACTATGGCTACACCTTC.